The 19 T cell receptor beta chains below all came from one sample that was sequenced in a study of blood T cell repertoires in COVID-19. Data came from immunoSEQ multiplex PCR; TCRdb stores just in-frame clones and leaves some out. The top ten hold 1.2% of the sample, which has approximately 90,000 clones, about 88% seen once. Sequenced input: peripheral blood. These receptors came from a man older than 75 with active or convalescent COVID-19.

The chain employs TRBV3-1 (or the pseudogene TRBV3-2) and TRBJ1-1; D remains unclear. The CDR3 has 13 residues. Between the trimmed V and J ends, which lost 0 bases and 7 bases, there was a span of 9 bases. The germline V gene has CDR1 LGHDT and CDR2 YNNKEL (reference sequence). The CDR3, as DNA: TGTGCCAGCAGCCAAGACATGCGGGGTGAAGCTTTCTTT. Translated, it gives CASSQDMRGEAFF.

This chain joins TRBV6-2 or TRBV6-3 and TRBJ1-2; unclear D gene. V lost 1 base, J lost 7 bases, and 7 bases lay in between. This CDR3 is built from 12 residues. Germline V gene sequence: CDR1 MNHEY, CDR2 SVGEGT. The CDR3 DNA reads TGTGCCAGCAGTTACTTGAGTGGTGGCTACACCTTC. As protein: CASSYLSGGYTF.

The V call is TRBV15, the J call TRBJ2-5; TRBD2 matches at 12 bases. With 5 bases clipped from V and 5 bases from J, the junction kept 12 bases outside the gene matches. From germline, CDR1 is LNHNV and CDR2 YYDKDF (reference sequence). This CDR3 comprises 17 residues. DNA for the CDR3: TGTGCCACCAGCTGGGGCCTGACTAGCGGGAGTGGGGAGACCCAGTACTTC. It encodes CATSWGLTSGSGETQYF.

V and J are TRBV6-6 and TRBJ2-5; D may be TRBD1 (6 bases). The germline V gene encodes CDR1 MNHNY and CDR2 SVGAGI (reference sequence). The V end lost 0 bases, the J end lost 5 bases, and 13 bases lay between the germline ends. The CDR3 has 15 residues. Written as DNA, the CDR3 is TGTGCCAGCAGTTACTCCCAGGGGTACACGGAGACCCAGTACTTC. It specifies CASSYSQGYTETQYF.

The chain couples TRBV29-1 to TRBJ1-2; D may be TRBD1 (6 bases). This CDR3 spans 12 amino acids. The V and J ends lost 6 bases and 3 bases respectively, with 11 bases between them. Germline V gene lookup returns CDR1 SQVTM and CDR2 ANQGSEA. The CDR3 bases are TGCAGCGTCACTACAGGGTACTATGGCTACACCTTC. As protein: CSVTTGYYGYTF.

J is TRBJ1-3 and V is TRBV11-3; a possible D gene is TRBD1 (5 bases). Germline V lookup: CDR1 SGHNT, CDR2 YENEEA. V dropped 4 bases and J dropped 2 bases, with 6 bases sitting between them. The CDR3 has 13 amino acids. CDR3 amino acids: CASSSRAGNTIYF. The CDR3 coding sequence is TGTGCCAGCAGCTCCAGGGCTGGAAACACCATATATTTT.

The chain recombines TRBV9 with TRBJ2-1, with 9 bases aligning to TRBD2. The ends lost 0 bases at V and 6 bases at J; junction bases unmatched: 10. The CDR3 is 17 residues long. Germline lookup yields CDR1 SGDLS and CDR2 YYNGEE. The CDR3 region is CASSVGGGASGVNEQFF. The CDR3 DNA reads as TGTGCCAGCAGCGTAGGTGGAGGGGCTAGCGGGGTCAATGAGCAGTTCTTC.

This clone occurred once. The chain links TRBV5-1 to TRBJ2-1, with 10 bases lining up with TRBD2. Germline V lookup: CDR1 SGHRS, CDR2 YFSETQ. J lost 8 bases, V lost 4 bases, and 9 bases had no gene match. The CDR3 totals 15 residues. The CDR3 protein is CASSPRGLASDEQFF. The DNA for the CDR3 is TGCGCCAGCAGCCCGCGGGGACTAGCGAGCGATGAGCAGTTCTTC.

This clone showed up just a few times. This rearrangement joins TRBV18 to TRBJ1-1; D gene uncertain. CDR1 and CDR2 from the germline V gene are KGHSH and LQKENI. The CDR3 length is 13 residues. Deletions cut 1 base from V and 7 bases from J, with 10 bases between. The CDR3 region is CASSPQQQDEAFF. The CDR3 nucleotides are TGTGCCAGCTCACCACAACAGCAGGATGAAGCTTTCTTT.

This clone was seen a handful of times. The chain links TRBV19 to TRBJ2-5; 10 nucleotides align to TRBD1. The germline V gene encodes CDR1 LNHDA and CDR2 SQIVND (reference sequence). Trimming took 4 bases from V and 5 from J; bases not matched to a gene: 10. There are 16 residues in the CDR3. The CDR3 DNA sequence: TGTGCCAGTAGTAGCCCAAGGACAGGGGGTAGGGAGACCCAGTACTTC. This gives the protein CASSSPRTGGRETQYF. Drawing the rest from reference TRBV19 and TRBJ2-5, the complete variable domain is DGGITQSPKYLFRKEGQNVTLSCEQNLNHDAMYWYRQDPGQGLRLIYYSQIVNDFQKGDIAEGYSVSREKKESFPLTVTSAQKNPTAFYLCASSSPRTGGRETQYFGPGTRLLVL.

The chain combines TRBV2 with TRBJ2-1; perhaps TRBD2 as D (5 bases). Germline loops: CDR1 SNHLY, CDR2 FYNNEI. The V end lost 8 bases, the J end lost 3 bases, and 11 bases lay between the germline ends. The CDR3 totals 13 residues. The CDR3 bases are TGTGCCAGCCGGGAACTAAACTACAATGAGCAGTTCTTC. This sequence encodes CASRELNYNEQFF.

The chain combines TRBV4-2 with TRBJ2-1, with 10 bases lining up with TRBD2. The CDR3 length is 17 residues. Trimming cost V 3 bases and J 4 bases; bases outside gene matches: 9. CDR1 is LGHNA, CDR2 YNFKEQ, per germline. CDR3 nucleotide sequence: TGTGCCAGCAGCCACGAAATAGCGGGAGGATATTACAATGAGCAGTTCTTC. Its translation: CASSHEIAGGYYNEQFF.

The rearrangement links TRBV27 to TRBJ1-6; a possible D gene is TRBD1 (5 bases). V lost 3 bases and J lost 4, with 7 bases in between. This CDR3 has 14 amino acids. Germline-derived CDR1 and CDR2 are MNHEY and SMNVEV (reference sequence). CDR3 in DNA: TGTGCCAGCAGTTTGGGGGGGTATAATTCACCCCTCCACTTT. Protein product: CASSLGGYNSPLHF.

This CDR3 is CASSPDIEIEAFF. CDR3 nucleotide sequence: TGTGCCAGCAGCCCTGACATCGAAATTGAAGCTTTCTTT. The rearrangement joins TRBV5-4 to TRBJ1-1; D not resolved. Trimming removed 4 bases at V and 7 bases at J, with 14 bases between. Germline assignment: CDR1 SGHNT and CDR2 YYREEE (reference sequence). The length of the CDR3 is 13 residues.

This clone showed up just once. This chain joins TRBV10-3 and TRBJ2-4; tentatively, D is TRBD2 (6 bases). The CDR3 totals 15 residues. The V and J ends lost 4 bases and 1 base respectively, with 11 bases between them. Per germline, CDR1 ENHRY and CDR2 SYGVKD. The CDR3 sequence is CAISGEEGAKNIQYF. The CDR3 DNA reads as TGTGCCATCAGTGGAGAGGAGGGGGCCAAAAACATTCAGTACTTC.

This chain links TRBV7-2 with TRBJ2-3, with TRBD2 matching over 13 bases. Per germline, CDR1 SGHTA and CDR2 FQGNSA. J gave up 1 base and V 4 bases, and 2 bases lay outside the gene matches. CDR3 length equals 16 residues. CDR3 nucleotide sequence: TGTGCCAGCAGCTCTGGACTAGCGGGAGGCACAGATACGCAGTATTTT. Translating it yields CASSSGLAGGTDTQYF. Full variable domain (outside the CDR3, taken from reference TRBV7-2 and TRBJ2-3): GAGVSQSPSNKVTEKGKDVELRCDPISGHTALYWYRQSLGQGLEFLIYFQGNSAPDKSGLPSDRFSAERTGGSVSTLTIQRTQQEDSAVYLCASSSGLAGGTDTQYFGPGTRLTVL.

This rearrangement joins TRBV20-1 to TRBJ2-3; D possibly corresponds to TRBD2 (6 bases). Germline V gives CDR1 DFQATT, CDR2 SNEGSKA (reference sequence). The CDR3 has 11 amino acids. V lost 3 bases and J 8 bases, leaving 9 bases between the germline ends. In DNA form, the CDR3 reads TGCAGTGCTAGCGGGGACTTTACGCAGTATTTT. Protein: CSASGDFTQYF.

V gene TRBV6-6 combines with J gene TRBJ1-2; D may be TRBD1 (5 bases). With 7 bases removed from V and 2 bases from J, the gap between germline ends came to 17 bases. Germline-derived CDR1 and CDR2 are MNHNY and SVGAGI (reference sequence). The CDR3 totals 15 residues. The CDR3 is CASNQGGSYNYGYTF. The CDR3 bases are TGTGCCAGCAACCAGGGAGGGTCATACAACTATGGCTACACCTTC.

The CDR3 region is CASSPAGVPNSGANVLTF. In DNA form, the CDR3 reads TGTGCCAGCAGCCCAGCCGGGGTCCCAAACTCTGGGGCCAACGTCCTGACTTTC. This rearrangement joins TRBV7-6 to TRBJ2-6, with D possibly matching TRBD2 (5 bases). In germline, CDR1 is SGHVS, CDR2 FNYEAQ. V lost 5 bases to trimming and J lost 0 bases, with 17 bases between them. This CDR3 has 18 amino acids.